What follows is one T cell receptor (beta chain) and its context. Antigen: not known. In the original processing: Sequence data from immunoSEQ were junction-only and lacked quality scores; consequently, filtering differed. Generated by immunoSEQ multiplex PCR, the TCRdb table keeps only in-frame clones and is missing some. V and J calls and clone size come straight from that table; D and trimming were deduced from the DNA. Of millions of clones listed, about 92% are singletons. This specimen belongs to a study of shared clonotypes between healthy human individuals. Study background: CD8 memory received one plate per donor, CD8 naive two, CD4 memory three and CD4 naive three. Study conclusions and caveats: In contrast to clonotypes shared by all four donors, non-shared clonotypes had lower generation probabilities.

Sequences were obtained from naive CD4+ T cells sorted from blood. Subset in this sample: CD45RA+ positively selected. The TCR sequence derives from a man younger than 30 in good health.

The CDR3 nucleotides are TGCGCCAGCAGCCAAGGGGCTTATAGGGCCACGGACACCGGGGAGCTGTTTTTT. Protein: CASSQGAYRATDTGELFF. The chain employs TRBV4-3 and TRBJ2-2; D not resolved. V gave up 1 base and J gave up 3 bases, with 18 bases separating them. Germline CDR1 is LGHNA and CDR2 is YSLEER. This CDR3 spans 18 amino acids.